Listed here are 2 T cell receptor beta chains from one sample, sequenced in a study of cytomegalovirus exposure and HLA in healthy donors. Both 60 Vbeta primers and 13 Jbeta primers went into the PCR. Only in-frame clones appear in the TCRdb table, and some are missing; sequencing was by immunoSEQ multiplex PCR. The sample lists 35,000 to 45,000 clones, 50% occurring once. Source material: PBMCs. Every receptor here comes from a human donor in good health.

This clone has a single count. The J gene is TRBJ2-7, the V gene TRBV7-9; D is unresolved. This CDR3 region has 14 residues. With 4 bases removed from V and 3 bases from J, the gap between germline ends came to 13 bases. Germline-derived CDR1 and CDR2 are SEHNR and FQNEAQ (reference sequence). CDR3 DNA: TGTGCCAGCAGCTCCCCGAGGCACAACTACGAGCAGTACTTC. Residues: CASSSPRHNYEQYF.

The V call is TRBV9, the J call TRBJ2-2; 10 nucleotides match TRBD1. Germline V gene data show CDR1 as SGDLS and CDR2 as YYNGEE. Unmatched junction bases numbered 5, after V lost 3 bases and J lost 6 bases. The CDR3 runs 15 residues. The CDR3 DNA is TGTGCCAGCAGCGCTGGACAGGGGGTGGCCGGGGAGCTGTTTTTT. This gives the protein CASSAGQGVAGELFF.